This note documents a single T cell receptor beta chain sequence. What it binds is not known. This CDR3 is 13 amino acids long. V lost 3 bases to trimming and J lost 2 bases, with 8 bases between them. CDR1 is LGHDT and CDR2 is YNNKEL in the germline V gene (reference sequence). The record originates from a study of metastatic and nonmetastatic thyroid tumors. Study-level results: Reported TCR beta diversity, measured in blood and tumor, was significantly higher for malignant thyroid tumors than for benign nodules.

With MiXCR, TCRdb called clones anew from the PCR reads. The table includes about 16,000 clones, 31% detected once. No treatment had been given to any patient before thyroid surgery. This TCR derives from a female donor with papillary thyroid cancer or a benign thyroid nodule (not recorded which). Some clones in this sample may be carry-over from other donors' samples. The chain employs TRBV3-1 and TRBJ2-7; D remains unclear. Material: blood. The CDR3 nucleotides read TGTGCCAGCAGCCAGATTCGGGCCTACGAGCAGTACTTC. It specifies CASSQIRAYEQYF.